Following are 10 T cell receptor beta chains from one sample sequenced in a study of sequential checkpoint blockade in melanoma. Specified treatment: randomized to nivolumab then ipilimumab (arm A) or the reverse (arm B). The repertoire was sequenced with immunoSEQ multiplex PCR; TCRdb's copy has only in-frame clones and lacks some. The profile shows approximately 2,300 clones, roughly 19% of them singletons. The sample here was tumor tissue (inferred from file names), taken from a patient given nivolumab and ipilimumab in sequence. All receptors come from a human donor with melanoma.

This clone was counted only a few times. V and J are TRBV14 and TRBJ2-1, with TRBD2 matching over 9 bases. The CDR3 consists of 17 residues. The J segment lost 5 bases and the V segment lost 2 bases, leaving 10 bases of the junction unmatched. Germline-derived CDR1 and CDR2 are SGHDN and FVKESK. As DNA, the CDR3 is TGTGCCAGCAGCCAACCCCTGAGCGGGGGGCCGAACAATGAGCAGTTCTTC. This translates into CASSQPLSGGPNNEQFF.

This clone has ten or more counts. This sequence joins TRBV11-3 and TRBJ1-2; perhaps TRBD1 as D (5 bases). The V gene's germline CDR1 is SGHNT and CDR2 YENEEA. CDR3 size: 14 residues. Trimming removed 5 bases at V and 4 bases at J, with 14 bases between. The chain's CDR3 is CASSPQGGGYGYTF. In nucleotides, the CDR3 is TGTGCCAGCAGCCCTCAGGGTGGCGGCTATGGCTACACCTTC.

The gene calls are TRBV5-1 and TRBJ1-1, with D tentatively TRBD1 (5 bases). The CDR3 sequence is 16 residues long. V was shortened by 2 bases and J by 6 bases, with 20 bases between the two germline ends. CDR1 is SGHRS, CDR2 YFSETQ, per germline. The CDR3 coding sequence is TGCGCCAGCAGCTTAGAGGGCAGGGAGCATGATGCTGAAGCTTTCTTT. This gives the protein CASSLEGREHDAEAFF. Complete variable domain (other parts from reference TRBV5-1 and TRBJ1-1): KAGVTQTPRYLIKTRGQQVTLSCSPISGHRSVSWYQQTPGQGLQFLFEYFSETQRNKGNFPGRFSGRQFSNSRSEMNVSTLELGDSALYLCASSLEGREHDAEAFFGQGTRLTVV.

By proportion, this clone is medium-sized. The chain recombines TRBV6-8 with TRBJ2-5; 7 bases fit TRBD2. Unmatched junction bases numbered 16, after V lost 10 bases and J lost 5 bases. The CDR3 contains 15 residues. In germline, CDR1 is MNHGY, CDR2 SAAAGT. DNA for the CDR3: TGTGCCATCGCACAAAGACTAGCTGGACTGGAGACCCAGTACTTC. It translates to CAIAQRLAGLETQYF.

The chain uses TRBV30 and TRBJ1-6; D is unclear. This CDR3 comprises 16 residues. Germline V gives CDR1 GTSNPN, CDR2 SVGIG (reference sequence). The V gene lost 0 bases and the J gene lost 9 bases, with 18 bases spanning the gap. CDR3 in amino acids: CAWSVRVDLLGSPLHF. The CDR3 DNA reads as TGTGCCTGGAGTGTACGAGTGGACCTCTTGGGTTCACCCCTCCACTTT. Combining the CDR3 with reference TRBV30 and TRBJ1-6 gives the whole variable domain SQTIHQWPATLVQPVGSPLSLECTVEGTSNPNLYWYRQAAGRGLQLLFYSVGIGQISSEVPQNLSASRPQDRQFILSSKKLLLSDSGFYLCAWSVRVDLLGSPLHFGNGTRLTVT.

This chain connects TRBV1 to TRBJ1-5. TRBV1 counts as a pseudogene. The CDR3 is 17 amino acids. CDR3 loop: CASSLGWGADGNQPQHF. As DNA, the CDR3 is TGCGCCAGCAGCCTCGGATGGGGGGCGGATGGCAATCAGCCCCAGCATTTT.

The chain carries TRBV6-8 and TRBJ2-7; D may be TRBD1 (6 bases). Germline CDR1 MNHGY, CDR2 SAAAGT. Trimming took off 6 bases at V and 4 bases at J, with 13 bases between the two ends. The CDR3 runs 13 residues. The CDR3 region is CASRSTGKYEQYF. The CDR3 DNA sequence: TGTGCCAGCAGGTCCACAGGGAAATACGAGCAGTACTTC.

This clone was counted at least ten times. The V gene is TRBV11-3, the J gene TRBJ2-5; D is possibly TRBD2 (5 bases). V was trimmed by 4 bases and J by 5 bases, leaving 14 bases between them. The CDR3 is 14 residues long. The V gene's germline CDR1 is SGHNT and CDR2 YENEEA. CDR3 bases: TGTGCCAGCAGCTACCACCGGGATTATGAGACCCAGTACTTC. Its translation: CASSYHRDYETQYF.

This clone was seen repeatedly, ten times or more. V is TRBV7-6 and J is TRBJ2-2, with D perhaps matching TRBD1 (5 bases). V was pared by 5 bases and J by 8 bases, with 15 bases between. The CDR3 totals 14 residues. CDR1 SGHVS and CDR2 FNYEAQ come from the germline V gene. Here the CDR3 DNA reads TGTGCCAGCAGCCTAGAGCCGACAGTGGGGGAGCTGTTTTTT. Residues: CASSLEPTVGELFF.

In its sample, this clone was seen a few times. This chain's CDR3 is CASSLELREKLFF. CDR3 bases: TGTGCCAGCAGCCTCGAGCTGAGGGAAAAACTGTTTTTT. The rearrangement links TRBV6-8 to TRBJ1-4; unclear D gene. The CDR3 has 13 amino acids. Germline CDR1 MNHGY, CDR2 SAAAGT. The germline V and J ends were trimmed by 6 bases and 8 bases, with 13 bases remaining between them.